This entry concerns a single T cell receptor beta chain. Its antigen is as yet unknown. This CDR3 comprises 15 residues. V trimming: 4 bases; J trimming: 6 bases; junction bases outside the gene matches: 9. Germline assignment: CDR1 SGHRS and CDR2 YFSETQ. The source of the sample is a study of T cells in localized non-small cell lung cancer. The study's findings and limits: Multi-region tumor sequencing was not done, so intratumor heterogeneity could not be excluded. Longer overall survival was linked to higher blood T cell density.

Here immunoSEQ multiplex PCR was the method, and the copy in TCRdb shows in-frame clones only, minus some. The table has about 36,000 clones, around 88% seen once. V is TRBV5-1 and J is TRBJ1-4; TRBD1 matches at 7 bases. Sample: peripheral blood, taken before any cancer treatment. The TCR originated in a woman aged 35 to 69 with stage I lung adenocarcinoma. CDR3 coding DNA: TGCGCCAGCAGCCTCAGGGGGGGTTCGGATGAAAAACTGTTTTTT. It is translated as CASSLRGGSDEKLFF.